One sample yielded the 8 T cell receptor beta chains listed below, sequenced in a study of blood T cell repertoires in COVID-19. The repertoire was sequenced with immunoSEQ multiplex PCR; TCRdb's copy has only in-frame clones and lacks some. The profile shows about 120,000 clones, about 90% of them singletons. Material: peripheral blood. The receptor set was obtained from a woman in her sixties or seventies with COVID-19, enrolled during active disease.

The rearrangement uses TRBV5-6 and TRBJ2-5; 12 bases align to TRBD2. The length of the CDR3 is 16 residues. J was trimmed by 5 bases and V by 4 bases; bases with no gene match: 9. CDR1 SGHDT and CDR2 YYEEEE come from the germline V gene. The CDR3, as DNA: TGTGCCAGCAGCAGGACTAGCGGGGCTAGGGGGGAGACCCAGTACTTC. This gives the protein CASSRTSGARGETQYF.

The chain joins TRBV19 to TRBJ2-1; 8 positions match TRBD2. The J segment lost 3 bases and the V segment lost 5 bases, leaving 6 bases of the junction unmatched. The length of the CDR3 is 15 residues. Germline V CDR1 and CDR2: LNHDA, SQIVND (reference sequence). CDR3 bases: TGTGCCAGTAGTTCAGCGGGGGCGCGCTACAATGAGCAGTTCTTC. Translating it yields CASSSAGARYNEQFF.

Comments on this clone: Other DNA sequences from this sample encode an identical CDR3 as well. This sequence joins TRBV5-1 and TRBJ2-3; TRBD2 aligns across 13 bases. After removal of 4 bases from V and 6 bases from J, the junction contained 2 bases not matched to a gene. CDR3 length: 14 amino acids. Germline-derived CDR1 and CDR2 are SGHRS and YFSETQ. The CDR3 nucleotides are TGCGCCAGCAGCCTGGGACTAGCGGGGGATACGCAGTATTTT. This encodes CASSLGLAGDTQYF.

The V and J genes are TRBV15 and TRBJ2-7; 9 bases align to TRBD1. J was trimmed by 7 bases and V by 5 bases; bases with no gene match: 6. This CDR3 comprises 13 residues. Per the germline V gene, CDR1 is LNHNV and CDR2 is YYDKDF (reference sequence). The CDR3 bases are TGTGCCACCAGCTTACAGGGGGCGCGGGAGCAGTACTTC. As protein: CATSLQGAREQYF.

The rearrangement joins TRBV19 to TRBJ1-3, with no clear D. The CDR3 consists of 16 residues. Trimming cost V 6 bases and J 0 bases, with 15 bases left between them. Germline CDR1 LNHDA, CDR2 SQIVND (reference sequence). The CDR3 DNA sequence: TGTGCCAGTAGCAGTGGGCCCGGAGGCTCTGGAAACACCATATATTTT. Residues: CASSSGPGGSGNTIYF.

The chain recombines TRBV7-3 with TRBJ1-5; TRBD1 agrees at 9 bases. V shed 5 bases, J shed 5 bases, and the junction held 10 bases outside the gene matches. Looked up from germline, CDR1 is SGHTA and CDR2 is FQGTGA. This CDR3 comprises 16 residues. CDR3 protein: CASSAPQGATYQPQHF. The DNA of the CDR3 is TGTGCCAGCAGCGCACCACAGGGGGCGACTTATCAGCCCCAGCATTTT.

The J gene is TRBJ1-1, the V gene TRBV12-5, with D tentatively TRBD1 (6 bases). V lost 0 bases and J lost 4, with 24 bases in between. This CDR3 comprises 19 residues. Germline V lookup: CDR1 LGHNT, CDR2 FRNRAP. The CDR3 reads CASGLVQSRDKPWATEAFF. The CDR3 coding sequence is TGTGCTAGTGGTTTGGTCCAGAGCCGGGACAAACCTTGGGCCACTGAAGCTTTCTTT.

The chain links TRBV20-1 to TRBJ1-2; D is ambiguous. Germline-derived CDR1 and CDR2 are DFQATT and SNEGSKA (reference sequence). The V end lost 5 bases, the J end lost 5 bases, and 9 bases lay between the germline ends. The CDR3 contains 11 residues. The CDR3 DNA is TGCAGTGCTCCGAACAAGTATGGCTACACCTTC. Its translation: CSAPNKYGYTF.